The clone carrying this TCR beta chain was seen a handful of times. The CDR3 extends over 16 amino acids. The ends were cut back, 5 bases at V and 3 bases at J, with 20 bases in the middle. Germline lookup yields CDR1 SGHTA and CDR2 FQGNSA. A TCRbeta library incorporating unique molecular identifiers was prepared. TCRdb processed the PCR reads anew with MiXCR; each CDR3 protein has one entry. Among about 610,000 distinct CDR3 sequences listed, more than 9% were seen once. These data are taken from a study of T-cell reconstitution after alpha-beta-depleted transplantation in children. V is TRBV7-2 and J is TRBJ2-7, with D uncertain. The source was PBMCs from the stem cell graft donor, collected from the stem cell graft. The source is a human donor who donated a stem cell graft to a child with acute myeloid leukemia. CDR3 bases: TGTGCCAGCAGCCGCGCGAATGGGCAGAGCCTCTACGAGCAGTACTTC. Translating it yields CASSRANGQSLYEQYF. Complete variable domain (other parts from reference TRBV7-2 and TRBJ2-7): GAGVSQSPSNKVTEKGKDVELRCDPISGHTALYWYRQSLGQGLEFLIYFQGNSAPDKSGLPSDRFSAERTGGSVSTLTIQRTQQEDSAVYLCASSRANGQSLYEQYFGPGTRLTVT.